This TCR beta chain emerged from a study of T cells in localized non-small cell lung cancer. Broader study findings: There was an association of higher blood T cell density with longer overall survival. Detection in adjacent lung was observed for a median approximately 53 of the top 100 tumor clones.

This clone was seen a single time. The antigen is unknown. Germline CDR1 is GTSNPN and CDR2 is SVGIG (reference sequence). The V end was cut by 4 bases, the J end by 3 bases, with 10 bases between. This CDR3 is built from 13 residues. Generated by immunoSEQ multiplex PCR, the TCRdb table keeps only in-frame clones and is missing some. The sample yields roughly 25,000 clones, approximately 86% seen once. This TCR was sampled from a male donor at least 60 years old with stage II squamous cell lung carcinoma. Specimen: peripheral blood, collected before any cancer treatment. The rearrangement uses TRBV30 and TRBJ2-1; no clear D. CDR3 in DNA: TGTGCCTGGAATAGCCTTAGCTACAATGAGCAGTTCTTC. Translated, it gives CAWNSLSYNEQFF.